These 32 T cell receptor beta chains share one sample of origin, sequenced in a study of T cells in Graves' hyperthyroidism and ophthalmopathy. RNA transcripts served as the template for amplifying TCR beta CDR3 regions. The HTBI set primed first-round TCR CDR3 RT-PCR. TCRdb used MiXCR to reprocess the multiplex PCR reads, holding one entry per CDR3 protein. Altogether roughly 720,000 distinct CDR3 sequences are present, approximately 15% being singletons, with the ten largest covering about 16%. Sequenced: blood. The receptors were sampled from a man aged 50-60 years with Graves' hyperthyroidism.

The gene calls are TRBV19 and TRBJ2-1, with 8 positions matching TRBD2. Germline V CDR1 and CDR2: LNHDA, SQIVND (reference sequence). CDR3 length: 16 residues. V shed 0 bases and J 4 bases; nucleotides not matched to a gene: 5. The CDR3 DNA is TGTGCCAGTAGTATAGAGGTAGCGGGGTTATACAATGAGCAGTTCTTC. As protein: CASSIEVAGLYNEQFF.

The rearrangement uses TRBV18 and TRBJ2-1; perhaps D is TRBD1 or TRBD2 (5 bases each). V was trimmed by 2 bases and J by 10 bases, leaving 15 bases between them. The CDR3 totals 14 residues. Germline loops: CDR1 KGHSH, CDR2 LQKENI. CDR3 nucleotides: TGTGCCAGCTCACCAGTCCGGGGCGAGGGAGAGCAGTTCTTC. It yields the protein CASSPVRGEGEQFF. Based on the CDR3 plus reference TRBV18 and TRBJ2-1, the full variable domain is NAGVMQNPRHLVRRRGQEARLRCSPMKGHSHVYWYRQLPEEGLKFMVYLQKENIIDESGMPKERFSAEFPKEGPSILRIQQVVRGDSAAYFCASSPVRGEGEQFFGPGTRLTVL.

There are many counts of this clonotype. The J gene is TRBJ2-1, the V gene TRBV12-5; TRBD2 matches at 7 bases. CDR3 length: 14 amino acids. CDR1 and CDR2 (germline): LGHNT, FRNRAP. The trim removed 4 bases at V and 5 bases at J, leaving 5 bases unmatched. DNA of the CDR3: TGTGCTAGTGGTTCATTAGCGGGCCACAATGAGCAGTTCTTC. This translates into CASGSLAGHNEQFF.

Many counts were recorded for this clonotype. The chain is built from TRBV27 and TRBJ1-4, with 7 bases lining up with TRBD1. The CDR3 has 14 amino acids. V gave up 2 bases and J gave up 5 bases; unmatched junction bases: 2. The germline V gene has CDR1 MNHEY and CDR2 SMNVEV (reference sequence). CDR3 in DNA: TGTGCCAGCAGTTTAACGGGACAGAATGAAAAACTGTTTTTT. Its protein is CASSLTGQNEKLFF.

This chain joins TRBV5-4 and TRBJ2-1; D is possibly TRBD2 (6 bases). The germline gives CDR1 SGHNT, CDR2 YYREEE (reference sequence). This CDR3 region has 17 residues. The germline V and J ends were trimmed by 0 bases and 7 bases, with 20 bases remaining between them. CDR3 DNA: TGTGCCAGCAGCTTGGGGGGGAGGCAGCATGGGGGTAATGAGCAGTTCTTC. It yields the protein CASSLGGRQHGGNEQFF.

The CDR3 loop reads CASSPGLVNEQFF. CDR3 bases: TGTGCCAGTAGTCCGGGACTAGTCAATGAGCAGTTCTTC. The V and J genes are TRBV19 and TRBJ2-1, with 8 bases identical to TRBD2. The CDR3 is 13 residues long. The trim removed 5 bases at V and 6 bases at J, leaving 3 bases unmatched. Germline values: CDR1 LNHDA, CDR2 SQIVND (reference sequence). Supplemented by reference TRBV19 and TRBJ2-1, the full variable domain reads DGGITQSPKYLFRKEGQNVTLSCEQNLNHDAMYWYRQDPGQGLRLIYYSQIVNDFQKGDIAEGYSVSREKKESFPLTVTSAQKNPTAFYLCASSPGLVNEQFFGPGTRLTVL.

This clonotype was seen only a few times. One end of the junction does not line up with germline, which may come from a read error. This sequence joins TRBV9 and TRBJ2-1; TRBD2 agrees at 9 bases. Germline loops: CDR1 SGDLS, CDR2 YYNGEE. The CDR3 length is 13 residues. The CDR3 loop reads CASSGSPRNEQFF. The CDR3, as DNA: TGTGCCAGTAGCGGGAGTCCTCGCAATGAGCAGTTCTTC.

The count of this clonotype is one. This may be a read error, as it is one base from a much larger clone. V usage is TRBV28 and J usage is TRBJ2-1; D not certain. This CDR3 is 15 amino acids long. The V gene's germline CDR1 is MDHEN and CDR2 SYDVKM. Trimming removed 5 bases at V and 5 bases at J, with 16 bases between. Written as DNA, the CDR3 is TGTGCCAGCAGTCTAACACCGTATGCAAACAATGAGCAGTTCTTC. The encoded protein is CASSLTPYANNEQFF.

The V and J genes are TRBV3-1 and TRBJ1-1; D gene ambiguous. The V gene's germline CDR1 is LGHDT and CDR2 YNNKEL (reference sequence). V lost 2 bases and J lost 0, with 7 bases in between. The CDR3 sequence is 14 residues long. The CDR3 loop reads CASSQSVMNTEAFF. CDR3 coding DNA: TGTGCCAGCAGCCAAAGCGTGATGAACACTGAAGCTTTCTTT.

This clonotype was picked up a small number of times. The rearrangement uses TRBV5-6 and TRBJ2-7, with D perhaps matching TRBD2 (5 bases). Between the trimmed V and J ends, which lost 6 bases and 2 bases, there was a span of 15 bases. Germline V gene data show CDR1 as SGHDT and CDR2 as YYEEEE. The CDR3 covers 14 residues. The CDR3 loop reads CASKGVGRAYEQYF. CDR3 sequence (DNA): TGTGCCAGCAAAGGAGTCGGGCGGGCCTACGAGCAGTACTTC.

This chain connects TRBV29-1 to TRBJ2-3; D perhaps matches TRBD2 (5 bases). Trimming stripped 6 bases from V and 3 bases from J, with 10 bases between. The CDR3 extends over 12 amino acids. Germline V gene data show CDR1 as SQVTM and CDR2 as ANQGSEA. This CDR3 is CSVQRRTDTQYF. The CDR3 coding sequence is TGCAGCGTCCAACGGAGGACAGATACGCAGTATTTT.

CDR3 in DNA: TGTGCCAGCAGCCGTGACAGGGGGATCGGCTACACCTTC. Translation: CASSRDRGIGYTF. The chain is built from TRBV2 and TRBJ1-2, with TRBD1 matching over 9 bases. This CDR3 is 13 amino acids long. The V gene end was trimmed by 6 bases and the J gene end by 8 bases; junction bases not matched to a gene: 7. Germline lookup yields CDR1 SNHLY and CDR2 FYNNEI.

CDR3 DNA: TGCGCCAGCAGCTTGAGGTATGAGGCTGAAGCTTTCTTT. It specifies CASSLRYEAEAFF. The chain couples TRBV5-1 to TRBJ1-1; D is uncertain. Germline V lookup: CDR1 SGHRS, CDR2 YFSETQ. Trimming left V 1 base short and J 6 bases short, with 10 bases between. This CDR3 contains 13 residues.

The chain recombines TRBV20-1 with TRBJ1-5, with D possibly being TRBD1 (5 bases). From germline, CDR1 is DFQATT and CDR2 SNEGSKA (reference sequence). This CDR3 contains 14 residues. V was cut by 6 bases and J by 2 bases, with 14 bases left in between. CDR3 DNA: TGCAGTGCATTTCGACAGAGCGGCAATCAGCCCCAGCATTTT. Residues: CSAFRQSGNQPQHF.

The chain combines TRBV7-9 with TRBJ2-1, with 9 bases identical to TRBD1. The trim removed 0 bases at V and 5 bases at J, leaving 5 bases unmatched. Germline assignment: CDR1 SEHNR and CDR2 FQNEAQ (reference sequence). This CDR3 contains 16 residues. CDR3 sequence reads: CASSLAGQGWDNEQFF. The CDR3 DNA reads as TGTGCCAGCAGCTTAGCGGGACAGGGATGGGACAATGAGCAGTTCTTC.

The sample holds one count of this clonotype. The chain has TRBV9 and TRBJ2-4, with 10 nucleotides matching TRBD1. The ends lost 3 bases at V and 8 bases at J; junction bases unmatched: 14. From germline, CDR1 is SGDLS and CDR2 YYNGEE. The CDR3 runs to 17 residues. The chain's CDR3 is CASSASVGQGVRDIQYF. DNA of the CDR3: TGTGCCAGCAGCGCCTCGGTTGGACAGGGGGTAAGGGACATTCAGTACTTC. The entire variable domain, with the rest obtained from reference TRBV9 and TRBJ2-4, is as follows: DSGVTQTPKHLITATGQRVTLRCSPRSGDLSVYWYQQSLDQGLQFLIQYYNGEERAKGNILERFSAQQFPDLHSELNLSSLELGDSALYFCASSASVGQGVRDIQYFGAGTRLSVL.

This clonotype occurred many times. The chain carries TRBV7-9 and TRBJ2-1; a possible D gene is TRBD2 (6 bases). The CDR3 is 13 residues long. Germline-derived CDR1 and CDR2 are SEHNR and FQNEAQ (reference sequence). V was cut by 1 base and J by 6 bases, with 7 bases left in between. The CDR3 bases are TGTGCCAGCAGCTTAGGTAGCGGCAATGAGCAGTTCTTC. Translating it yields CASSLGSGNEQFF. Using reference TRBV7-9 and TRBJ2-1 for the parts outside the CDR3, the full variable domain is DTGVSQNPRHKITKRGQNVTFRCDPISEHNRLYWYRQTLGQGPEFLTYFQNEAQLEKSRLLSDRFSAERPKGSFSTLEIQRTEQGDSAMYLCASSLGSGNEQFFGPGTRLTVL.

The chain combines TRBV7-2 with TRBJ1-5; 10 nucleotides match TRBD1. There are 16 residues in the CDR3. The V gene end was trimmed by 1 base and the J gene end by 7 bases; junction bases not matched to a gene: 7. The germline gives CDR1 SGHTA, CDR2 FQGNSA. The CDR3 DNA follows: TGTGCCAGCAGCTTAGAGGGGACAGGGGTCTGGCAGCCCCAGCATTTT. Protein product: CASSLEGTGVWQPQHF.

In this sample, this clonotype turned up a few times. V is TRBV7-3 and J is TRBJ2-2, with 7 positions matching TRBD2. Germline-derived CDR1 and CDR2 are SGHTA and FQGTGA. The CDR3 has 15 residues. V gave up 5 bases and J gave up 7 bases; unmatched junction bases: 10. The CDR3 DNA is TGTGCCAGCAGCCCAAGGGCTAGCGGAGGCGGGGAGCTGTTTTTT. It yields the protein CASSPRASGGGELFF.

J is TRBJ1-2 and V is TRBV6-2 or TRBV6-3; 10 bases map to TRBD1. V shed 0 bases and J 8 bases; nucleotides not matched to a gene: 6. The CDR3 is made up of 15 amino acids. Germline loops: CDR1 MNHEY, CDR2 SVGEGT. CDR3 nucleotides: TGTGCCAGCAGTTACTCCATGACAGGGGGCAAAGGCTACACCTTC. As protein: CASSYSMTGGKGYTF.

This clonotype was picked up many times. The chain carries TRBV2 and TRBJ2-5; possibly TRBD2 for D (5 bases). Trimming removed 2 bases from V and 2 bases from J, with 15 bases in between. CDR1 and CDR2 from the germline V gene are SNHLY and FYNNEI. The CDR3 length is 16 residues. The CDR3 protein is CASSEIRVGGQETQYF. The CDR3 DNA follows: TGTGCCAGCAGTGAAATTAGGGTGGGCGGGCAAGAGACCCAGTACTTC.

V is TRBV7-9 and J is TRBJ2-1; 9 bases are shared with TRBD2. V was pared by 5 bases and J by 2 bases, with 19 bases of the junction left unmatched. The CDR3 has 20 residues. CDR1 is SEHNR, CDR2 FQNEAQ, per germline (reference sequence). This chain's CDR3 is CASSVVGASGDPGTYNEQFF. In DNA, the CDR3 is TGTGCCAGCAGCGTAGTCGGGGCTAGCGGGGACCCTGGCACCTACAATGAGCAGTTCTTC.

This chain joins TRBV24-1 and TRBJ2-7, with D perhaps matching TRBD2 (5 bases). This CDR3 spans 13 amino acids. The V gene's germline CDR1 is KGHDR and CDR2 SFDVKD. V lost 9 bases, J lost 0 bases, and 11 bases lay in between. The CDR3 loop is CATGTGNSYEQYF. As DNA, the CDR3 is TGTGCCACCGGCACCGGGAACTCCTACGAGCAGTACTTC.

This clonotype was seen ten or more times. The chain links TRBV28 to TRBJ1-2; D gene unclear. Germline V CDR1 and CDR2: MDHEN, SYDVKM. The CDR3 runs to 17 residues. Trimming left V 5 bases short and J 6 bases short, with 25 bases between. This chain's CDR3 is CASSATASRSKGNGYTF. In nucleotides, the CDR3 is TGTGCCAGCAGTGCCACAGCTTCCCGTTCCAAGGGTAATGGCTACACCTTC.

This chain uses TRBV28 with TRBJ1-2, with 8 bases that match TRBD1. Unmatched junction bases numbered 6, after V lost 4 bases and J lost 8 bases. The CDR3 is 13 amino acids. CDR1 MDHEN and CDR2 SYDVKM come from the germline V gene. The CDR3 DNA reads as TGTGCCAGCAGTTATTCAGGGGGCGAAGGCTACACCTTC. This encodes CASSYSGGEGYTF.

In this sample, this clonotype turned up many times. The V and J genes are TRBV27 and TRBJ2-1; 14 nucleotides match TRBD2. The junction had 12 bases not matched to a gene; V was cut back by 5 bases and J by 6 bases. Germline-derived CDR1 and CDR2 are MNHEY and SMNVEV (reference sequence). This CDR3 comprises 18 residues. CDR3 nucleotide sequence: TGTGCCAGCAGTCCGAGACTAGCGGGAGGGCCGTTTGGCAATGAGCAGTTCTTC. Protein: CASSPRLAGGPFGNEQFF.

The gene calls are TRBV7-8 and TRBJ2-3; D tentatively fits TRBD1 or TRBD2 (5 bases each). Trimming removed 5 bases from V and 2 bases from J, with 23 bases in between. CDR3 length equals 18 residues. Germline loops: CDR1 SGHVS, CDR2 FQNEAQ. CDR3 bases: TGTGCCAGCAGCGACACCGGGGCCACCTCCTTTTTCACAGATACGCAGTATTTT. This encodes CASSDTGATSFFTDTQYF. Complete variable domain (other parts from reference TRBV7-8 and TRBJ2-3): GAGVSQSPRYKVAKRGQDVALRCDPISGHVSLFWYQQALGQGPEFLTYFQNEAQLDKSGLPSDRFFAERPEGSVSTLKIQRTQQEDSAVYLCASSDTGATSFFTDTQYFGPGTRLTVL.

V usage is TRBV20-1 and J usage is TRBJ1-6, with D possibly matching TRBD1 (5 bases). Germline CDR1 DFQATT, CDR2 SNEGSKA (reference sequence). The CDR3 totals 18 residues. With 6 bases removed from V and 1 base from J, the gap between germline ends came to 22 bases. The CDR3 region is CSARSRVRGSSYNSPLHF. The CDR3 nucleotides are TGCAGTGCCCGAAGCAGGGTGAGGGGAAGTTCCTATAATTCACCCCTCCACTTT.

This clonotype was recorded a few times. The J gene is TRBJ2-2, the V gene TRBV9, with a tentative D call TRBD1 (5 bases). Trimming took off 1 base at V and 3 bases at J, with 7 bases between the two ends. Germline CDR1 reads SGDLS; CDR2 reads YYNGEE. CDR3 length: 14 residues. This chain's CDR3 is CASSVKGYTGELFF. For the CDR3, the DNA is TGTGCCAGCAGCGTAAAGGGGTACACCGGGGAGCTGTTTTTT.

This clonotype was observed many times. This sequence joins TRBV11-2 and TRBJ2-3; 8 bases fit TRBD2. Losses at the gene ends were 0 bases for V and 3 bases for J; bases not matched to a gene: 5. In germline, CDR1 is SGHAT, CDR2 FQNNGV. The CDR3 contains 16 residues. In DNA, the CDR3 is TGTGCCAGCAGCTTAGAAGGGACTAGGATGACAGATACGCAGTATTTT. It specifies CASSLEGTRMTDTQYF.

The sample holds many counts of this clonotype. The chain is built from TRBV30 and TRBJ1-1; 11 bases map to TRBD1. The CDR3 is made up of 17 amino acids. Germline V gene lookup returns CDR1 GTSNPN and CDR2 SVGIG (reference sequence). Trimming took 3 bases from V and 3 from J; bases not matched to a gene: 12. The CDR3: CAWRDLPGQGGDTEAFF. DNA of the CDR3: TGTGCCTGGAGAGACTTACCGGGACAGGGGGGGGACACTGAAGCTTTCTTT.

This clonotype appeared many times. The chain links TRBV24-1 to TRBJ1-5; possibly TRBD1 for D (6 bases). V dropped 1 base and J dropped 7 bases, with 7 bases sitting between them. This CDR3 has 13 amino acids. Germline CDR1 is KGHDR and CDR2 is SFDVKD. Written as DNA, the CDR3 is TGTGCCACCAGTGATTTCCAGGGGCAGCCCCAGCATTTT. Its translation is CATSDFQGQPQHF.